The present T cell receptor (beta chain) was sequenced within a study of CD8 T cells in Susac syndrome. Study-level background: When blood was collected, patients with Susac syndrome were therapy-naive, were taking corticosteroids, or were receiving intravenous immunoglobulin alone.

TEMRA cells were FACS-enriched, with CD8+ and CD4+ T cells isolated negatively. Germline CDR1 MGHRA, CDR2 YSYEKL. The V gene end was trimmed by 1 base and the J gene end by 1 base; junction bases not matched to a gene: 10. The length of the CDR3 is 18 residues. An amount of RNA that ranged from roughly 0.45 to 1 ug was reverse transcribed with random hexamers. Multiplex immunoSEQ PCR targeted 54 Vbeta and 13 Jbeta TCR beta segments. A single record per CDR3 protein comes from TCRdb applying MiXCR to the immunoSEQ multiplex PCR reads. The repertoire holds about 140,000 distinct CDR3 sequences, with approximately 95% as singletons.

This clonotype was sampled from a human donor with Susac syndrome. Sample: CD4+ T cells from PBMCs. The V call is TRBV4-1, the J call TRBJ2-1; 7 bases are shared with TRBD1. This CDR3 is CASSQVRDSVRSYNEQFF. In nucleotides, the CDR3 is TGCGCCAGCAGCCAAGTCCGGGACAGCGTTCGGTCCTACAATGAGCAGTTCTTC.